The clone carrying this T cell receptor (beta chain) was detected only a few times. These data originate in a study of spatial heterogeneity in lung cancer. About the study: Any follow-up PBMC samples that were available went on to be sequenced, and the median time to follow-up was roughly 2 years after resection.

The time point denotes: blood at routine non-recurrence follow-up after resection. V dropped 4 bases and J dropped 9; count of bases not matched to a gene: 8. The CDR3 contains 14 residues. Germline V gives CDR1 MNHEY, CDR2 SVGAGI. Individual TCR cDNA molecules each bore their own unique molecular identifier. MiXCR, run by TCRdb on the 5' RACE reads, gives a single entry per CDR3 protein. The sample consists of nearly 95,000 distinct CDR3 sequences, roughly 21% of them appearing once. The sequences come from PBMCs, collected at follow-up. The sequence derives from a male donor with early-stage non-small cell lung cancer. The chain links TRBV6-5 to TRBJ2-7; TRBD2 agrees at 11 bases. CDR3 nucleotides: TGTGCCAGCAGTTCGGGACTAGCGGTCTTGGGGCAGTACTTC. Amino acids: CASSSGLAVLGQYF.